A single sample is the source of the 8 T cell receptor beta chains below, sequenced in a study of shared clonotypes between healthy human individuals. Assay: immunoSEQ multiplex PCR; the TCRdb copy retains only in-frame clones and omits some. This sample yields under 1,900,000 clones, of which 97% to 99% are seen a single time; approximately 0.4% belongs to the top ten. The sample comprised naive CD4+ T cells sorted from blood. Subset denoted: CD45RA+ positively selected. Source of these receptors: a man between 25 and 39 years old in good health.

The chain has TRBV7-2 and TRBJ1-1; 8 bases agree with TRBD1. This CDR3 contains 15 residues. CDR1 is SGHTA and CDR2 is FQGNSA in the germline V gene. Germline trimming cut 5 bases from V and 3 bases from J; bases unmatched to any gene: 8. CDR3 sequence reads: CASSTKQGGYTEAFF. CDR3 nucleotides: TGTGCCAGCAGCACAAAACAGGGGGGGTACACTGAAGCTTTCTTT.

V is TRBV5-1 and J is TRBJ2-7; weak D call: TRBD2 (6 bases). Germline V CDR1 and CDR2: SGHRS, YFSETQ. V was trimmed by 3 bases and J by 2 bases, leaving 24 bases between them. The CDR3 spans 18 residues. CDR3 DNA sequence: TGCGCCAGCAGCTACGGACTCCGGGACTTTCGGGGTCCCTACGAGCAGTACTTC. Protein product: CASSYGLRDFRGPYEQYF.

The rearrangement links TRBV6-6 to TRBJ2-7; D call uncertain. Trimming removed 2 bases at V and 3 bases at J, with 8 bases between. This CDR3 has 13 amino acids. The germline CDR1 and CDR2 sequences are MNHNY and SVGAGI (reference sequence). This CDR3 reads CASSYGPIYEQYF. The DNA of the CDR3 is TGTGCCAGCAGTTACGGGCCAATCTACGAGCAGTACTTC.

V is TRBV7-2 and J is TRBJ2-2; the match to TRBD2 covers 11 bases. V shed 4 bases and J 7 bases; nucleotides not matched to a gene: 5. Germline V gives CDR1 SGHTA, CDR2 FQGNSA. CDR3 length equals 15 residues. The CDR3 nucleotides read TGTGCCAGCAGCTATGGCGGGACTAGCGGCGGGGAGCTGTTTTTT. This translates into CASSYGGTSGGELFF.

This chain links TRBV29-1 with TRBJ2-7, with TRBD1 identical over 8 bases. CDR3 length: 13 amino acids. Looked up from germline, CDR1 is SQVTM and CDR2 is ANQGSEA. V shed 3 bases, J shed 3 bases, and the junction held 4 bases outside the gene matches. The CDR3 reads CSVEGQDFYEQYF. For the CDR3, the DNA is TGCAGCGTTGAGGGACAGGACTTCTACGAGCAGTACTTC.

The CDR3 region has the DNA TGTGCCAGCAGCTCCGGGACTAGCGGGAGACTCATCTACGAGCAGTACTTC. Translation gives CASSSGTSGRLIYEQYF. The V call is TRBV7-2, the J call TRBJ2-7; 14 positions match TRBD2. The CDR3 has 17 amino acids. The junction had 8 bases not matched to a gene; V was cut back by 4 bases and J by 3 bases. Per germline, CDR1 SGHTA and CDR2 FQGNSA.

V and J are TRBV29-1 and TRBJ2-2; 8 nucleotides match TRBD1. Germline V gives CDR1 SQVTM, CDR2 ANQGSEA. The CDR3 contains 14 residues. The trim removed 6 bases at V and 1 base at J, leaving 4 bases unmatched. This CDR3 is CSVGQGRNTGELFF. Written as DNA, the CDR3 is TGCAGCGTCGGACAGGGTCGGAACACCGGGGAGCTGTTTTTT.

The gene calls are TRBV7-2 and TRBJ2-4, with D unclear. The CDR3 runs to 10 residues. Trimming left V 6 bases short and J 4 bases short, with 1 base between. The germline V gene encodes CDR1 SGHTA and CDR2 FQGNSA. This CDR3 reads CASRKNIQYF. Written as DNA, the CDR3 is TGTGCCAGCAGGAAAAACATTCAGTACTTC.